The next 32 T cell receptor beta chains were all read from a single sample in a study of T-cell reconstitution after alpha-beta-depleted transplantation in children. Unique molecular identifiers were built into the TCRbeta library. TCRdb ran MiXCR on the PCR reads and lists one entry per CDR3 protein. The sample includes about 440,000 distinct CDR3 sequences, 43% of them seen just once. Sequenced material: PBMCs, taken before TCRalphabeta/CD19-depleted stem cell transplant. These receptors came from a girl aged 2-10 years with aplastic anemia, due to receive a stem cell transplant.

The gene calls are TRBV4-2 and TRBJ2-3; no clear D gene. Germline V CDR1 and CDR2: LGHNA, YNFKEQ. Trimming shortened V by 0 bases and J by 2 bases, and 9 bases separated the two germline ends. The CDR3 has 15 amino acids. CDR3 in DNA: TGTGCCAGCAGCCAAGACGCCAGAGACACAGATACGCAGTATTTT. Protein sequence: CASSQDARDTDTQYF.

V usage is TRBV6-5 and J usage is TRBJ2-7; D is ambiguous. CDR1 and CDR2 (germline): MNHEY, SVGAGI. The CDR3 is 13 amino acids. V was pared by 0 bases and J by 5 bases, with 8 bases between. The CDR3 nucleotides read TGTGCCAGCAGTTACTCTTGGAGCAACGAGCAGTACTTC. Its protein product is CASSYSWSNEQYF.

The chain employs TRBV28 and TRBJ1-4; 8 nucleotides line up with TRBD1. Trimming removed 2 bases from V and 14 bases from J; junction bases left unmatched: 13. The CDR3 contains 15 residues. CDR1 and CDR2 from the germline V gene are MDHEN and SYDVKM. The CDR3 reads CASSLTVPGGFLLFF. The DNA of the CDR3 is TGTGCCAGCAGTTTAACCGTCCCAGGGGGCTTTCTCCTGTTTTTT.

This clonotype was detected ten times or more. The chain combines TRBV5-6 with TRBJ2-2; tentatively, D is TRBD1 (6 bases). Trimming shortened V by 1 base and J by 1 base, and 17 bases separated the two germline ends. Looked up from germline, CDR1 is SGHDT and CDR2 is YYEEEE. There are 18 residues in the CDR3. The CDR3 spells CASSLLTQGWGNTGELFF. In DNA form, the CDR3 reads TGTGCCAGCAGCTTGCTCACGCAGGGGTGGGGGAACACCGGGGAGCTGTTTTTT.

This clonotype was observed many times. The chain has TRBV25-1 and TRBJ2-7; 8 positions match TRBD2. Germline values: CDR1 MGHDK, CDR2 SYGVNS. This CDR3 contains 15 residues. Losses at the gene ends were 6 bases for V and 6 bases for J; bases not matched to a gene: 13. The DNA for the CDR3 is TGTGCCAGCAGCGAAATAGACAGCGGGGGTAGCGAGCAGTACTTC. Its protein product is CASSEIDSGGSEQYF.

The chain is built from TRBV7-9 and TRBJ2-5; unclear D gene. Germline assignment: CDR1 SEHNR and CDR2 FQNEAQ (reference sequence). Between the trimmed V and J ends, which lost 5 bases and 3 bases, there was a span of 16 bases. The CDR3 extends over 15 amino acids. This CDR3 is CASSGAAKWKETQYF. The CDR3 coding sequence is TGTGCCAGCAGCGGAGCAGCGAAATGGAAAGAGACCCAGTACTTC.

This chain uses TRBV6-2 or TRBV6-3 with TRBJ2-1; D perhaps matches TRBD1 (6 bases). This CDR3 has 17 residues. Trimming cost V 0 bases and J 9 bases, with 21 bases left between them. Germline-derived CDR1 and CDR2 are MNHEY and SVGEGT. Written as DNA, the CDR3 is TGTGCCAGCAGTTACTCTGTAATACAGGGACCCCAATTTGAGCAGTTCTTC. Residues: CASSYSVIQGPQFEQFF.

The chain has TRBV20-1 and TRBJ1-1; possibly TRBD1 for D (5 bases). CDR1 is DFQATT, CDR2 SNEGSKA, per germline (reference sequence). The CDR3 is made up of 14 amino acids. V shed 0 bases and J shed 5 bases, with 13 bases lying between them. The CDR3 DNA follows: TGCAGTGCTAGAGATCCGGGGAGGGGAACTGAAGCTTTCTTT. It is translated as CSARDPGRGTEAFF.

V is TRBV20-1 and J is TRBJ2-7, with 11 bases aligning to TRBD2. Germline V gene lookup returns CDR1 DFQATT and CDR2 SNEGSKA (reference sequence). V was pared by 5 bases and J by 2 bases, with 8 bases of the junction left unmatched. CDR3 size: 15 residues. The CDR3 nucleotides read TGCAGTGCTTCCCCCGGGACTAGCGGACCCTACGAGCAGTACTTC. It encodes CSASPGTSGPYEQYF.

The rearrangement uses TRBV30 and TRBJ1-5, with D hard to call. V lost 0 bases to trimming and J lost 4 bases, with 13 bases between them. The V gene's germline CDR1 is GTSNPN and CDR2 SVGIG (reference sequence). This CDR3 is 15 amino acids long. The CDR3 loop reads CAWSVERIPNQPQHF. The CDR3 DNA reads TGTGCCTGGAGTGTCGAGAGGATACCTAATCAGCCCCAGCATTTT.

Notes on this clonotype: This could be a read error, since a much larger clone is one nucleotide away. J is TRBJ1-4 and V is TRBV12-3 or TRBV12-4; D ambiguous. The CDR3 consists of 14 residues. The CDR3 bases are TGTGCCAGCAGTTTGGGCGGTTTTAATGAAAAACTGATTTTT. Translated: CASSLGGFNEKLIF.

This chain uses TRBV5-6 with TRBJ2-1; 14 positions agree with TRBD2. The V segment lost 0 bases and the J segment 9 bases; nucleotides outside the gene matches: 8. The germline gives CDR1 SGHDT, CDR2 YYEEEE. This CDR3 contains 17 residues. The chain's CDR3 is CASSLGGGLAGVVEQFF. CDR3 sequence (DNA): TGTGCCAGCAGCTTGGGGGGGGGACTAGCGGGAGTGGTTGAGCAGTTCTTC.

The chain combines TRBV5-3 with TRBJ2-7; 10 bases match TRBD2. TRBV5-3 is sorted into the ORF group, with uncertain function. V lost 8 bases, J lost 3 bases, and 14 bases stayed unmatched. The CDR3 spans 16 residues. This chain's CDR3 is CARGPAAGLADYEQYF. CDR3 DNA sequence: TGTGCCAGGGGCCCCGCCGCCGGACTAGCGGACTACGAGCAGTACTTC.

A word on this clonotype: A read error may account for a junction end that differs from germline. The genes are TRBV6-5 and TRBJ2-4, with D perhaps assigned TRBD1 or TRBD2 (5 bases each). CDR3 length equals 16 residues. CDR1 and CDR2 from the germline V gene are MNHEY and SVGAGI. The CDR3 reads CASSSSPGTGSNIQHF. CDR3 DNA: TGTGCCAGCAGTTCTTCCCCCGGGACCGGGTCAAACATTCAGCACTTC.

The chain carries TRBV7-9 and TRBJ2-3, with TRBD1 matching 7 bases. The germline gives CDR1 SEHNR, CDR2 FQNEAQ (reference sequence). The CDR3 loop spans 14 amino acids. V shed 5 bases and J 2 bases; nucleotides not matched to a gene: 4. CDR3 region: CASSLDRATDTQYF. The CDR3 DNA is TGTGCCAGCAGCCTCGACAGGGCCACAGATACGCAGTATTTT.

This sequence joins TRBV6-1 and TRBJ2-7; D is unclear. The CDR3 totals 16 residues. Germline CDR1 and CDR2: MNHNS and SASEGT. Trimming stripped 6 bases from V and 0 bases from J, with 18 bases between. The CDR3 reads CASSDRSNIRSYEQYF. The CDR3 nucleotides read TGTGCCAGCAGCGACCGATCGAACATACGCTCCTACGAGCAGTACTTC.

This clonotype showed up just a few times. Here the CDR3 DNA reads TGTGCCACCGGGCTTAGGGGGGAGCTGTTTTTT. This translates into CATGLRGELFF. The J gene is TRBJ2-2, the V gene TRBV15; D is uncertain. Germline CDR1 and CDR2: LNHNV and YYDKDF (reference sequence). Trimming cost V 8 bases and J 8 bases, with 9 bases left between them. The CDR3 has 11 amino acids.

The chain has TRBV7-2 and TRBJ1-6; a possible D gene is TRBD1 (6 bases). Trimming shortened V by 4 bases and J by 5 bases, and 12 bases separated the two germline ends. Germline lookup yields CDR1 SGHTA and CDR2 FQGNSA. The CDR3 is 15 residues long. CDR3 protein: CASSSQGQNNSPLHF. The CDR3 DNA follows: TGTGCCAGCAGCTCCCAGGGACAAAATAATTCACCCCTCCACTTT.

The chain couples TRBV29-1 to TRBJ2-1; D is undetermined. The germline V and J ends were trimmed by 6 bases and 1 base, with 7 bases remaining between them. The germline V gene has CDR1 SQVTM and CDR2 ANQGSEA. This CDR3 is 12 amino acids long. This CDR3 reads CSVRRSYNEQFF. The CDR3 DNA follows: TGCAGCGTGAGAAGGTCCTACAATGAGCAGTTCTTC.

The chain recombines TRBV5-1 with TRBJ2-3; D might be TRBD2 (6 bases). V lost 4 bases and J lost 4, with 16 bases in between. Germline V CDR1 and CDR2: SGHRS, YFSETQ. CDR3 length: 15 residues. In nucleotides, the CDR3 is TGCGCCAGCAGCGTTAGCGGCCCCGCGGCAGATACGCAGTATTTT. As protein: CASSVSGPAADTQYF. The variable domain in full, with the rest retrieved from reference TRBV5-1 and TRBJ2-3, is KAGVTQTPRYLIKTRGQQVTLSCSPISGHRSVSWYQQTPGQGLQFLFEYFSETQRNKGNFPGRFSGRQFSNSRSEMNVSTLELGDSALYLCASSVSGPAADTQYFGPGTRLTVL.

This clonotype was seen repeatedly, ten times or more. The chain carries TRBV5-1 and TRBJ2-1; TRBD2 is a possible D gene (6 bases). This CDR3 region has 16 residues. The ends were cut back, 4 bases at V and 4 bases at J, with 18 bases in the middle. Germline V gene sequence: CDR1 SGHRS, CDR2 YFSETQ. The CDR3: CASSHSGSGIYNEQFF. CDR3 nucleotides: TGCGCCAGCAGCCATTCGGGTAGCGGCATATACAATGAGCAGTTCTTC.

About this clonotype itself: A much larger clone sits a single nucleotide away, making a read error possible. The DNA is omitted, as the CDR3 cannot be located on it reliably, and the CDR3 follows TCRdb's listing. The chain joins TRBV11-2 to TRBJ1-3. CDR1 and CDR2 (germline): SGHAT, FQNNGV. The CDR3 is made up of 17 amino acids, end residues included. CDR3 region: CASSLYWALGTGNTISF.

The chain carries TRBV20-1 and TRBJ2-1, with D possibly being TRBD1 or TRBD2 (6 bases each). Germline V lookup: CDR1 DFQATT, CDR2 SNEGSKA (reference sequence). The length of the CDR3 is 13 residues. The ends were cut back, 2 bases at V and 9 bases at J, with 14 bases in the middle. The DNA of the CDR3 is TGCAGTGCTAGATCTCTCGGGGGCGGTGAGCAGTTCTTC. This gives the protein CSARSLGGGEQFF.

This clonotype was counted between two and nine times. The gene calls are TRBV27 and TRBJ2-1, with 8 bases matching TRBD2. The V gene end was trimmed by 3 bases and the J gene end by 5 bases; junction bases not matched to a gene: 9. CDR1 is MNHEY, CDR2 SMNVEV, per germline (reference sequence). The CDR3 has 16 amino acids. CDR3 bases: TGTGCCAGCAGTTTCCACGGCGGGGGGCCAGACAATGAGCAGTTCTTC. Translated, it gives CASSFHGGGPDNEQFF.

In this sample, this clonotype turned up once. The chain combines TRBV4-2 with TRBJ1-2; unclear D gene. Trimming removed 0 bases at V and 8 bases at J, with 10 bases between. There are 13 residues in the CDR3. Germline CDR1 and CDR2: LGHNA and YNFKEQ. For the CDR3, the DNA is TGTGCCAGCAGCCAAGATCGCAGGCGGGGCTACACCTTC. Translation: CASSQDRRRGYTF.

Many counts were recorded for this clonotype. This chain links TRBV12-3 or TRBV12-4 with TRBJ1-5; possibly TRBD1 for D (6 bases). Trimming took 1 base from V and 0 from J, leaving 13 bases between them. The CDR3 consists of 17 residues. CDR3 bases: TGTGCCAGCAGTTTAGGGGGGGGGCATTATAGCAATCAGCCCCAGCATTTT. Translated: CASSLGGGHYSNQPQHF.

About this clonotype itself: A read error is possible here, since a much larger clone lies one base away. The V and J genes are TRBV12-3 or TRBV12-4 and TRBJ1-5; D is perhaps TRBD1 (6 bases). This CDR3 spans 15 amino acids. CDR3 DNA: TGTGCCGGCAGTTTATCTTACAGGGTCTATCAGCCCCAGCATTTT. Amino acids: CAGSLSYRVYQPQHF.

This clonotype has at least ten counts. The rearrangement joins TRBV9 to TRBJ2-1; 7 nucleotides line up with TRBD2. The CDR3 covers 16 residues. CDR1 and CDR2 (germline): SGDLS, YYNGEE. V was pared by 0 bases and J by 0 bases, with 3 bases of the junction left unmatched. The CDR3 sequence: CASSVGGGGSYNEQFF. CDR3 DNA: TGTGCCAGCAGCGTAGGGGGGGGAGGCTCCTACAATGAGCAGTTCTTC.

The chain recombines TRBV6-5 with TRBJ1-1; 7 nucleotides align to TRBD1. Trimming at V came to 2 bases and at J to 4 bases, leaving 4 bases not matched to a gene. Per germline, CDR1 MNHEY and CDR2 SVGAGI. CDR3 length equals 14 residues. The CDR3 region has the DNA TGTGCCAGCAGTTACCTCGACAGGGCCACTGAAGCTTTCTTT. This codes for CASSYLDRATEAFF.

This clonotype was seen only a few times. One end of the junction varies from germline; a read error may be responsible. The chain combines TRBV9 with TRBJ2-7; TRBD2 might be the D (6 bases). Germline lookup yields CDR1 SGDLS and CDR2 YYNGEE. The CDR3 contains 13 residues. The CDR3 sequence: CASSGGLAYEHYF. For the CDR3, the DNA is TGTGCCAGCAGCGGGGGACTGGCCTACGAGCATTACTTC.

The genes are TRBV12-3 or TRBV12-4 and TRBJ2-1; the D call may be TRBD1 or TRBD2 (5 bases each). V lost 11 bases and J 0 bases, leaving 26 bases between the germline ends. This CDR3 is built from 18 residues. The CDR3 sequence is CALSFGGTTRSSYNEQFF. In DNA form, the CDR3 reads TGTGCCCTCAGTTTTGGGGGTACGACTCGAAGCTCCTACAATGAGCAGTTCTTC.

CDR3 nucleotide sequence: TGTGCCAGCAGTGAACCGGGACGGGATTTCTTT. This sequence encodes CASSEPGRDFF. The V and J genes are TRBV6-1 and TRBJ1-1, with a possible D match to TRBD1 (5 bases). V lost 2 bases and J 13 bases, leaving 11 bases between the germline ends. The CDR3 is made up of 11 amino acids. The germline V gene has CDR1 MNHNS and CDR2 SASEGT.